This entry concerns a single T cell receptor (beta chain). This clone was counted only a few times. This clone's antigen is unknown. There are no base qualities to consult, and no much larger clone falls within one base. This sample is drawn from a study of blood T cell repertoires in COVID-19 (dated by TCRdb to about 2020). A note on the overall study: Collaborator samples came from the United States, Italy and Spain and covered acute and convalescent phases of COVID-19. The prospective study material was composed of cDNA or gDNA derived from T cells, B-cell-depleted T cells, or PBMCs. Deeply sampled blood TCRbeta repertoires from subjects exposed to, actively infected with, or recovered from COVID-19 were included in the dataset. The repertoires were released in a freely available public database intended as a resource for research on the immune response to SARS-CoV-2. The samples were drawn from the first 160 participants of the ongoing ImmuneRACE study and from more than 1,000 subjects provided by 6 global collaborators. A de-identified subject ID, COVID-19 status, age in years and sex were almost always included in the sample metadata. Where HLA class I and class II types were available, the types were taken from metadata supplied by the sample provider, not from assay-based typing. The paper's findings and limits, for the study overall: How much clinical and demographic metadata was included differed by source and by participant, and the metadata was provided uncurated.

Whole blood was collected in K2EDTA tubes by collaborating institutions according to the institutions' own protocols. For TCRbeta analysis, collaborators shipped samples in one of three forms: frozen whole blood, isolated PBMCs, or DNA extracted from either of those sample types. TCRbeta CDR3 regions were amplified from genomic DNA by means of the immunoSEQ Assay, a bias-controlled multiplex PCR. The original pipeline was this. The number of nucleated cells in each sample was estimated from the amplification of reference gene primers within the assay. To quantify the absolute abundance of each unique TCRbeta CDR3 rearrangement, sequence reads were collapsed and filtered. For each sample, productive Simpson clonality was calculated as the square root of Simpson's diversity index across productive rearrangements. TCRdb carries this immuneACCESS record with in-frame sequences only. Its versions omit some clonotypes, under half of them owing to an unresolved V gene in the studies checked, with the rest unexplained. V and J calls and clone size are given by that table; D and trimming were obtained from the DNA. Present in this sample are 300,000 or so clones, around 87% of which were seen just once. The top ten hold around 1.4% of the sample.

The CDR3, cysteine through phenylalanine, is 15 amino acids long. Of all the DNA, just the CDR3 is kept, 45 bases in frame from base 1. For CDR1 and CDR2, the germline V gene lists SGHTA and FQGNSA. V and J are trimmed by 3 bases and 7 bases, and the gene matches miss 8 bases of the junction. Source material: peripheral blood. The sequence was obtained from a man in his 70s with acute or convalescent COVID-19. Here the chain combines TRBV7-2 and TRBJ1-4; the central 7 bases match TRBD1. The CDR3 has the sequence CASSLGTAGLEKLFF. The DNA is TGTGCCAGCAGCTTGGGGACAGCCGGGCTTGAAAAACTGTTTTTT.